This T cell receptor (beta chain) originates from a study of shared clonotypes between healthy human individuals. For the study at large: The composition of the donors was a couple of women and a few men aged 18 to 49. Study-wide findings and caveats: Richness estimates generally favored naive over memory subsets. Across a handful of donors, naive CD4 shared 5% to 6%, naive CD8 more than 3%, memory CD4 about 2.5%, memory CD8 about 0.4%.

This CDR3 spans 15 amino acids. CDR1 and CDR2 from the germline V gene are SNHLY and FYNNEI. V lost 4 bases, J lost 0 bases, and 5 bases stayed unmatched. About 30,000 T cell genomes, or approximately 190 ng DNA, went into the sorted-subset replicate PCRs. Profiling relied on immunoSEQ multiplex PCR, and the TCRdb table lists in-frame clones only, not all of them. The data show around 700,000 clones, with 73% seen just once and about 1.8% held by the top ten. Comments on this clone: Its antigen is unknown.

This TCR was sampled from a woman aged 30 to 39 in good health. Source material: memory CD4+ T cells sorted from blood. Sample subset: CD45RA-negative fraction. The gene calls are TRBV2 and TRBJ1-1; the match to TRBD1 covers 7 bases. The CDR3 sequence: CASSGDSIMNTEAFF. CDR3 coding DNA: TGTGCCAGCAGTGGGGACAGCATTATGAACACTGAAGCTTTCTTT.